The 3 T cell receptor beta chains given below trace back to one sample, sequenced in a study of cytomegalovirus exposure and HLA in healthy donors. Primers for the PCR totalled 60 Vbeta and 13 Jbeta. Clones were sequenced by immunoSEQ multiplex PCR, and TCRdb holds only the in-frame ones, with some missing. The top ten hold 3% of the sample, which has around 86,000 clones, about three quarters seen once. The sample was PBMCs. These TCRs come from a man in his fifties or sixties in good health and CMV-seropositive.

The chain recombines TRBV19 with TRBJ1-4; weak D call: TRBD1 (6 bases). Between the trimmed V and J ends, which lost 6 bases and 0 bases, there was a span of 14 bases. Germline CDR1 reads LNHDA; CDR2 reads SQIVND (reference sequence). The CDR3 runs 16 residues. This CDR3 is CASRTSDSATNEKLFF. CDR3 sequence (DNA): TGTGCCAGTAGGACCTCGGACAGTGCAACTAATGAAAAACTGTTTTTT. The full variable domain, its missing parts supplied by reference TRBV19 and TRBJ1-4, is DGGITQSPKYLFRKEGQNVTLSCEQNLNHDAMYWYRQDPGQGLRLIYYSQIVNDFQKGDIAEGYSVSREKKESFPLTVTSAQKNPTAFYLCASRTSDSATNEKLFFGSGTQLSVL.

This clone showed up just once. J is TRBJ1-3 and V is TRBV9, with a tentative D call TRBD1 (6 bases). Looked up from germline, CDR1 is SGDLS and CDR2 is YYNGEE. Trimming removed 0 bases at V and 0 bases at J, with 13 bases between. The CDR3 is made up of 17 amino acids. The CDR3 loop reads CASSVEAGAFSGNTIYF. In DNA form, the CDR3 reads TGTGCCAGCAGCGTAGAGGCAGGGGCGTTCTCTGGAAACACCATATATTTT.

This clone appeared a few times. The chain is built from TRBV7-2 and TRBJ1-2, with D perhaps TRBD1 (5 bases). Germline loops: CDR1 SGHTA, CDR2 FQGNSA. CDR3 size: 13 residues. Trimming removed 5 bases at V and 13 bases at J, with 20 bases between. CDR3: CASSPTLDRHLTF. CDR3 DNA sequence: TGTGCCAGCAGCCCAACCCTCGACAGACACCTCACCTTC.